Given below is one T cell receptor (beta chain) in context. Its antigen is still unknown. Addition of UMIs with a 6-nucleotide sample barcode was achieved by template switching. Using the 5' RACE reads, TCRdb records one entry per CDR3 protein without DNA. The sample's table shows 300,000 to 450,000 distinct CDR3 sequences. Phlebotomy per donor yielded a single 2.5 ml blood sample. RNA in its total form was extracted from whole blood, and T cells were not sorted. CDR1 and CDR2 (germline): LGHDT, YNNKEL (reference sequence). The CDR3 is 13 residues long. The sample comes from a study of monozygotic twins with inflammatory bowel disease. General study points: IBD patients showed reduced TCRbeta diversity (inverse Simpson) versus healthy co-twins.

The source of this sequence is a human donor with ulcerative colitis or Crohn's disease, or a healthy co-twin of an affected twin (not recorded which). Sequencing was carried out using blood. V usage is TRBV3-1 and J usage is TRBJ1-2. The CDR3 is CASSHGRNYGYTF. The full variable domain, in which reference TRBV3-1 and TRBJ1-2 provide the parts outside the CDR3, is DTAVSQTPKYLVTQMGNDKSIKCEQNLGHDTMYWYKQDSKKFLKIMFSYNNKELIINETVPNRFSPKSPDKAHLNLHINSLELGDSAVYFCASSHGRNYGYTFGSGTRLTVV.